The T cell receptor (beta chain) under discussion was sequenced for a study of T-cell memory formation after mild COVID-19 (dated by TCRdb to the early 2020s). In terms of the full investigation: TCR sequence clusters from the two donors were largely donor specific. Two young, previously healthy adult volunteers made up the cohort, one male and one female. In a couple of donors, T-cell clones that expanded and contracted after mild COVID-19 were tracked by sequencing TCRalpha and TCRbeta repertoires over time.

Reads for this sample came from an Illumina NovaSeq 6000. TCRalpha and TCRbeta cDNA libraries were constructed by 5'RACE with constant-segment primers, with sample barcodes and unique molecular identifiers being introduced. RNA was extracted from every sample with Trizol reagent. Libraries were amplified in two PCR steps, with a second sample barcode and Illumina TruSeq adapters added in the second step. The libraries were sequenced on an Illumina NovaSeq using 2 x 150 bp paired-end reads. As for the original processing: The reads were demultiplexed and collapsed into UMI-guided consensus sequences using migec v1.2.7. Using mixcr v2.1.11, UMI consensuses were aligned to TRA and TRB V and J templates and then assembled into clonotypes. A clonotype was counted as expanded or contracted only when both edgeR and NoisET called the clonotype significant, with the noise models trained on biological replicates. edgeR calls used a false discovery rate-adjusted p below 0.01 and a log2 fold-change threshold of 1. As an exploratory analysis of dynamics, max-normalized trajectories of the 1000 most abundant clonotypes were examined by PCA with hierarchical clustering. The CD4 or CD8 phenotype of responding clones was assigned using the separately sequenced CD4+ and CD8+ repertoires. TCRdb took the public reads, trimmed them with fastp at Q25, ran MiXCR for clone calling and kept in-frame beta chains. Each CDR3 protein appears once, grouped with its most common genes and DNA. None of the V and J calls come from the authors' own analysis; TCRdb made them. Recorded for this sample are about 360,000 distinct CDR3 sequences; under 15% of them occurred a single time. Around a fifth of the sample is in the top ten clones.

PBMCs were isolated by Ficoll-Paque density gradient centrifugation. Study-level results and caveats: Only a couple of mild cases were covered by the study, and larger cohorts that include severe cases with pre-infection samples were considered necessary. Clones that contracted from day 15 to 85 showed balanced CD4/CD8 phenotypes, whereas a second wave of clones that expanded from day 15 to 37 leaned towards CD4+. Contracting CD4+ clones were found mainly in CM and EM memory subsets, while CD8+ clones were enriched in EMRA. The second-wave clones that peaked on day 37 were not confirmed to be SARS-CoV-2 specific. Some responding clones were found in pre-infection memory, which suggests that pre-existing cross-reactive memory T cells took part in the SARS-CoV-2 response.

Remarks on this clonotype: The antigen it recognizes is unknown. No much larger clone exists at a distance of one base, and base qualities are not known.

Sequenced material: PBMCs or a T cell subset sorted from them (not recorded which). This receptor was identified in a man aged 18 to 35 who had mild COVID-19 (a few samples of this study predate the infection). The sample titles of this study are shuffled in the database, so cell type and time point are left out; the donor was told from shared clones.

The nucleotide sequence reads TGCGCCAGAGACTTCTCTGGGGACAATGAGCAGTTCTTC. The resulting protein is CARDFSGDNEQFF. The V and J segments used are TRBV5-1 and TRBJ2-1; the D gene remains uncertain. CDR1 and CDR2 are drawn from the germline V gene: SGHRS, YFSETQ. The CDR3 numbers 13 residues from cysteine through phenylalanine. The retained sequence is limited to the CDR3, 39 bases, with the frame set at the first base. The junction carries 14 bases between V and J, which are trimmed by 8 bases and 5 bases respectively.